The T cell receptor beta chain under discussion was sequenced for a study of T cell responses to AZD1222 COVID-19 vaccine. Study-level results: An increase in Spike-specific TCR breadth and depth was observed after two AZD1222 doses.

CDR3 length equals 15 residues. After removal of 4 bases from V and 4 bases from J, the junction contained 8 bases not matched to a gene. Germline V CDR1 and CDR2: SQVTM, ANQGSEA. Assay: immunoSEQ multiplex PCR; the TCRdb copy retains only in-frame clones and omits some. Of around 70,000 clones in the sample, about 85% were seen once. For this clone: The antigen is undetermined.

The J gene is TRBJ2-2, the V gene TRBV29-1; TRBD1 aligns across 8 bases. The TCR comes from an adult in good health. This specimen was peripheral blood, taken on day 0 of AZD1222 vaccination. CDR3: CSVGTRGPGTGELFF. The CDR3 DNA reads as TGCAGCGTTGGAACCAGGGGGCCGGGCACCGGGGAGCTGTTTTTT.